This TCR beta chain was found in a study of blood T cell repertoires in COVID-19. Germline V gene data show CDR1 as SEHNR and CDR2 as FQNEAQ (reference sequence). Unmatched junction bases numbered 5, after V lost 5 bases and J lost 1 base. CDR3 size: 17 residues. TCRdb keeps only in-frame clones here, not all; method: immunoSEQ multiplex PCR. The top ten clones hold approximately 6.1% of a sample with some 200,000 clones, more than 75% of them seen once. Sequences were obtained from peripheral blood. The receptor's source is a man older than 75 with acute or convalescent COVID-19. The chain employs TRBV7-9 and TRBJ2-6, with 10 bases that match TRBD1. The CDR3 here is CASSATGGGSGANVLTF. The CDR3 region has the DNA TGTGCCAGCAGCGCGACAGGGGGCGGTTCTGGGGCCAACGTCCTGACTTTC.